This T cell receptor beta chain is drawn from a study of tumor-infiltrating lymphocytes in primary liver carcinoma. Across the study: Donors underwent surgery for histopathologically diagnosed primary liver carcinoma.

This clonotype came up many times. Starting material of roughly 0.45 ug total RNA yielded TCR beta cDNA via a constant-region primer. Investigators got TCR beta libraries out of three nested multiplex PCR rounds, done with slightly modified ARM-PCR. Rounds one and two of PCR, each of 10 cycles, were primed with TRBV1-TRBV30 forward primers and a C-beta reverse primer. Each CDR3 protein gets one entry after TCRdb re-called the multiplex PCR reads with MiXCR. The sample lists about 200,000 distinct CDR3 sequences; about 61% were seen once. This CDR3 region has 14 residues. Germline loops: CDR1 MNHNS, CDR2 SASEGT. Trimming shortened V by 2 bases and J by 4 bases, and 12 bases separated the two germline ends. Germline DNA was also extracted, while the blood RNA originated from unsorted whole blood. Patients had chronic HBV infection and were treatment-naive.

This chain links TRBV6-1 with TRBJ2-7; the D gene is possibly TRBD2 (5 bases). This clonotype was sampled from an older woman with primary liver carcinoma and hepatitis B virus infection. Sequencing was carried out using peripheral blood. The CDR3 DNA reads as TGTGCCAGCAGTGAATGGGCGGGCAAGTACGAGCAGTACTTC. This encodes CASSEWAGKYEQYF.